This T cell receptor (beta chain) originates from a study of T cells after yellow fever vaccination. Study-level points and caveats: Clonotypes found in both CD4 and CD8 compartments made up a small share. Post-booster samples contained most primary-vaccination clones (around 95% CD4, 88% CD8).

In TCRdb, the 5' RACE reads were re-called with MiXCR into one record per CDR3 protein. Among about 340,000 distinct CDR3 sequences listed, roughly 4.3% were seen once. The V gene lost 4 bases and the J gene lost 9 bases, with 10 bases spanning the gap. Germline loops: CDR1 SEHNR, CDR2 FQNEAQ (reference sequence). The CDR3 contains 11 residues. This clonotype was recorded at least ten times. As yet, its antigen is unknown. The receptor comes from a man aged 18 to 29 who received the YFV17D yellow fever vaccine. The chain combines TRBV7-9 with TRBJ2-7; TRBD1 is a possible D gene (5 bases). The material sequenced was PBMCs, taken 5 days after the yellow fever booster vaccination. In nucleotides, the CDR3 is TGTGCCAGCAGCTCAGGGTTCGGGCAGTACGTC. It translates to CASSSGFGQYV.